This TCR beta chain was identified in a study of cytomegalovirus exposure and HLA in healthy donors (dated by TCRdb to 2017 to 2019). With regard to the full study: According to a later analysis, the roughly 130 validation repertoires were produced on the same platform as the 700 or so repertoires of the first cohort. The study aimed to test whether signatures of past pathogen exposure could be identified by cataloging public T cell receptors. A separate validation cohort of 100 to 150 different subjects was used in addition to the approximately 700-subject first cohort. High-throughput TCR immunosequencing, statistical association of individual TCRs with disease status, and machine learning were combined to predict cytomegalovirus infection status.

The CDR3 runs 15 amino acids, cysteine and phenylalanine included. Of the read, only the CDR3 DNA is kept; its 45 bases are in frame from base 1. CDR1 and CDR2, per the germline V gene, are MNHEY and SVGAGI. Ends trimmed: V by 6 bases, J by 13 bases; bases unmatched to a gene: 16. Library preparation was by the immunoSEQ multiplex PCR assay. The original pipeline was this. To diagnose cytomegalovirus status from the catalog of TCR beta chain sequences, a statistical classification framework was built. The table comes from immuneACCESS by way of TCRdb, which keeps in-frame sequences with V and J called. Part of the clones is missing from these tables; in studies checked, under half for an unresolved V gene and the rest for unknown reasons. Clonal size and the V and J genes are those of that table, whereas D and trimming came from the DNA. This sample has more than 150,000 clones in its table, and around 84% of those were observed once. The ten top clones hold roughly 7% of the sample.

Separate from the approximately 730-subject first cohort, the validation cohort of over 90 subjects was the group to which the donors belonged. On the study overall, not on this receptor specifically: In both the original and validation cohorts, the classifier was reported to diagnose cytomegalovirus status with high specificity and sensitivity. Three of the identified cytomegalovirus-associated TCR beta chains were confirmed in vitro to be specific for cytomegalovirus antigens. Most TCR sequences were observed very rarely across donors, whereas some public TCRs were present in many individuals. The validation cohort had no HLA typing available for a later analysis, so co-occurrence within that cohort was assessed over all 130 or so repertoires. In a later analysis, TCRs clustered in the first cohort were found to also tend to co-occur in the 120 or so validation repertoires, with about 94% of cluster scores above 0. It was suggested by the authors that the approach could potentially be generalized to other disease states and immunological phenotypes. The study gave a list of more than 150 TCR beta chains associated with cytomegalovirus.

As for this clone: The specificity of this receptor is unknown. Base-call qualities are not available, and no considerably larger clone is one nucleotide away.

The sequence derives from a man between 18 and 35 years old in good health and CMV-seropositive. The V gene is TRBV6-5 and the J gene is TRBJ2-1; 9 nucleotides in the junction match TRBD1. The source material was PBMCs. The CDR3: CASRSGTGRIRVQFF. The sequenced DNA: TGTGCCAGCAGGTCCGGGACAGGGAGGATTCGGGTTCAGTTCTTC.